Shown below are 28 T cell receptor beta chains from a single sample sequenced in a study of T cell repertoires in cytomegalovirus infection. Using its own MiXCR run on the reads, TCRdb lists one record per CDR3 protein. Seen here are about 100,000 distinct CDR3 sequences, roughly 40% observed once, and the top ten hold about two thirds. For these receptors, no antigen is known. Sequencing was performed on CD8+ T cells from cultured PBMCs, taken from culture after CMV antigen stimulation. The origin of the receptors is a human donor in good health (CMV status not recorded). Some clones in this sample may be carry-over from other donors' samples.

This clonotype has a handful of counts. The chain recombines TRBV7-8 with TRBJ2-5; possibly TRBD2 for D (5 bases). Trimming shortened V by 1 base and J by 5 bases, and 17 bases separated the two germline ends. The germline V gene encodes CDR1 SGHVS and CDR2 FQNEAQ. This CDR3 region has 16 residues. The CDR3 is CASSLEGLAVGETQYF. The CDR3 nucleotides read TGTGCCAGCAGCTTAGAGGGCCTAGCTGTGGGGGAGACCCAGTACTTC.

This clonotype was counted a single time. This chain links TRBV6-1 with TRBJ1-3; no clear D. This CDR3 is 14 amino acids long. Trimming removed 7 bases from V and 0 bases from J, with 10 bases in between. From germline, CDR1 is MNHNS and CDR2 SASEGT. CDR3 DNA: TGTGCCAGCACCGAGGCAGTCTCTGGAAACACCATATATTTT. Translated, it gives CASTEAVSGNTIYF.

V usage is TRBV20-1 and J usage is TRBJ2-1; TRBD2 matches 8 bases. The V and J ends lost 6 bases and 1 base, in that order; junction bases with no gene match: 5. The CDR3 consists of 14 residues. Germline V lookup: CDR1 DFQATT, CDR2 SNEGSKA (reference sequence). CDR3 in amino acids: CSATGGASYNEQFF. The CDR3 nucleotides read TGCAGTGCAACCGGGGGGGCGTCCTACAATGAGCAGTTCTTC.

This clonotype has a count of ten or more. The rearrangement links TRBV9 to TRBJ2-7; tentative D call: TRBD1 (6 bases). With 4 bases removed from V and 7 bases from J, the gap between germline ends came to 24 bases. Germline CDR1 and CDR2: SGDLS and YYNGEE. CDR3 length: 16 amino acids. The CDR3 DNA reads as TGTGCCAGCAGCACCAACCCGGGACACCCCCTGGGGGAGCAGTACTTC. Protein: CASSTNPGHPLGEQYF.

The chain combines TRBV4-1 with TRBJ2-7, with D unresolved. With 5 bases removed from V and 1 base from J, the gap between germline ends came to 15 bases. This CDR3 comprises 15 residues. Germline CDR1 and CDR2: MGHRA and YSYEKL. The CDR3 is CASSSEGVPSYEQYF. The CDR3 DNA follows: TGCGCCAGCAGCTCCGAAGGCGTACCGTCCTACGAGCAGTACTTC.

There are many counts of this clonotype. The chain has TRBV12-3 or TRBV12-4 and TRBJ2-1, with 12 bases lining up with TRBD1. The CDR3 loop spans 15 amino acids. The junction had 5 bases not matched to a gene; V was cut back by 6 bases and J by 5 bases. The CDR3 loop reads CASSWDRGRNNEQFF. DNA of the CDR3: TGTGCCAGCAGCTGGGACAGGGGGCGAAACAATGAGCAGTTCTTC.

This clonotype was observed many times. CDR3 amino acids: CASSDGRGWETQYF. The CDR3 DNA sequence: TGTGCCAGCAGTGACGGCAGGGGATGGGAGACCCAGTACTTC. The V call is TRBV2, the J call TRBJ2-5; possible D gene TRBD1, 6 bases. The CDR3 extends over 14 amino acids. The germline V gene encodes CDR1 SNHLY and CDR2 FYNNEI. Trimming pared 3 bases from V and 5 bases from J, leaving 13 bases between.

This rearrangement joins TRBV7-2 to TRBJ2-1; no clear D. There are 18 residues in the CDR3. The germline V gene has CDR1 SGHTA and CDR2 FQGNSA. V was pared by 1 base and J by 0 bases, with 16 bases between. CDR3 in amino acids: CASSLESATLSSYNEQFF. CDR3 bases: TGTGCCAGCAGCTTAGAGTCCGCCACCCTGAGCTCCTACAATGAGCAGTTCTTC.

The chain has TRBV7-8 and TRBJ2-2, with D possibly TRBD1 on 6 matching bases. Germline V gene sequence: CDR1 SGHVS, CDR2 FQNEAQ. CDR3 length: 17 amino acids. Between the trimmed V and J ends, which lost 3 bases and 5 bases, there was a span of 19 bases. CDR3 DNA sequence: TGTGCCAGCAGCTTTTTTTCTACAGGGAGAAGAACCGGGGAGCTGTTTTTT. It encodes CASSFFSTGRRTGELFF.

This chain joins TRBV27 and TRBJ2-2; TRBD1 matches 8 bases. Germline lookup yields CDR1 MNHEY and CDR2 SMNVEV (reference sequence). V was pared by 5 bases and J by 5 bases, with 13 bases of the junction left unmatched. The CDR3 contains 17 residues. The CDR3 nucleotides are TGTGCCAGCAGTCCCTCCCCGGGACAGGAGTTGACCGGGGAGCTGTTTTTT. Its translation is CASSPSPGQELTGELFF.

A note on this clonotype: A single base separates this from a much larger clone, so it may be a read error. The chain uses TRBV7-2 and TRBJ2-1, with TRBD2 identical over 8 bases. The CDR3 is 15 amino acids. Germline CDR1 SGHTA, CDR2 FQGNSA. CDR3: CANSLGAGVVNEQFF. The CDR3 region has the DNA TGTGCCAACAGCTTAGGAGCGGGGGTAGTGAATGAGCAGTTCTTC.

This clonotype was counted only a few times. V gene TRBV7-8 combines with J gene TRBJ2-2; 9 bases fit TRBD1. The V gene end was trimmed by 6 bases and the J gene end by 5 bases; junction bases not matched to a gene: 10. The CDR3 contains 16 residues. Germline assignment: CDR1 SGHVS and CDR2 FQNEAQ. The CDR3 protein is CASSIPGQGFTGELFF. The DNA for the CDR3 is TGTGCCAGCAGTATTCCGGGACAGGGTTTTACCGGGGAGCTGTTTTTT.

This clonotype was counted only a few times. V and J are TRBV2 and TRBJ2-1, with unresolved D. The germline V gene encodes CDR1 SNHLY and CDR2 FYNNEI. The CDR3 length is 15 residues. Trimming cost V 4 bases and J 0 bases, with 10 bases left between them. In DNA form, the CDR3 reads TGTGCCAGCAGTGGGGGTCAAACCTCCTACAATGAGCAGTTCTTC. As protein: CASSGGQTSYNEQFF.

The CDR3 here is CASSLSRVGSGELFF. CDR3 nucleotides: TGTGCCAGCAGTTTAAGCAGGGTCGGGTCCGGGGAGCTGTTTTTT. The V and J genes are TRBV12-3 or TRBV12-4 and TRBJ2-2, with a possible D match to TRBD1 (5 bases). The CDR3 spans 15 residues. V lost 2 bases and J 6 bases, leaving 13 bases between the germline ends.

The genes are TRBV24-1 and TRBJ2-3, with 8 bases identical to TRBD1. V was clipped by 4 bases and J by 1 base; unmatched bases: 3. The CDR3 covers 15 residues. Germline values: CDR1 KGHDR, CDR2 SFDVKD. CDR3: CATSEPGQGTDTQYF. The DNA of the CDR3 is TGTGCCACCAGTGAGCCGGGACAGGGCACAGATACGCAGTATTTT.

The CDR3 DNA reads TGTGCCAGCAGCCTTCGGGGGGAAACCTACGAGCAGTACTTC. Its translation: CASSLRGETYEQYF. The chain links TRBV28 to TRBJ2-7, with 7 nucleotides matching TRBD2. The CDR3 loop spans 14 amino acids. Germline assignment: CDR1 MDHEN and CDR2 SYDVKM. The junction had 7 bases not matched to a gene; V was cut back by 6 bases and J by 2 bases.

The chain employs TRBV5-5 and TRBJ2-1; 10 positions match TRBD1. Germline V lookup: CDR1 SGHKS, CDR2 YYEKEE (reference sequence). Trimming removed 3 bases from V and 4 bases from J; junction bases left unmatched: 4. The CDR3 loop spans 15 amino acids. CDR3 nucleotides: TGTGCCAGCAGCTCGCGGACAGGGGGGTACAATGAGCAGTTCTTC. This codes for CASSSRTGGYNEQFF.

V and J are TRBV10-2 and TRBJ2-3; D ambiguous. The CDR3 has 12 amino acids. Looked up from germline, CDR1 is WSHSY and CDR2 is SAAADI. V gave up 3 bases and J gave up 5 bases, with 6 bases separating them. CDR3 DNA: TGCGCCAGCAGTGACACGAAAGATACGCAGTATTTT. Amino acids: CASSDTKDTQYF.

In this sample, this clonotype turned up once. The chain joins TRBV7-4 to TRBJ1-1, with a possible D match to TRBD1 (5 bases). Trimming pared 3 bases from V and 1 base from J, leaving 9 bases between. Germline CDR1 and CDR2: SGHVT and SQSDAQ. This CDR3 spans 14 amino acids. CDR3 in amino acids: CASSLGGQNTEAFF. Written as DNA, the CDR3 is TGTGCCAGCAGCTTGGGCGGACAGAACACTGAAGCTTTCTTT.

V and J are TRBV6-6 and TRBJ2-1; no reliable D call. V was trimmed by 8 bases and J by 8 bases, leaving 10 bases between them. Germline CDR1 is MNHNY and CDR2 is SVGAGI (reference sequence). This CDR3 region has 11 residues. Here the CDR3 reads CASCIMDEQFF. The DNA for the CDR3 is TGTGCCAGCTGCATTATGGATGAGCAGTTCTTC.

The V and J genes are TRBV7-3 and TRBJ2-5; D is undetermined. The CDR3 runs 16 residues. With 2 bases removed from V and 3 bases from J, the gap between germline ends came to 16 bases. In germline, CDR1 is SGHTA, CDR2 FQGTGA. CDR3 nucleotides: TGTGCCAGCAGCTTACACTCCGGCAGAGAAGAAGAGACCCAGTACTTC. It yields the protein CASSLHSGREEETQYF. Based on the CDR3 plus reference TRBV7-3 and TRBJ2-5, the full variable domain is GAGVSQTPSNKVTEKGKYVELRCDPISGHTALYWYRQSLGQGPEFLIYFQGTGAADDSGLPNDRFFAVRPEGSVSTLKIQRTERGDSAVYLCASSLHSGREEETQYFGPGTRLLVL.

This clonotype showed up just a few times. The V call is TRBV12-3 or TRBV12-4, the J call TRBJ2-2; D unresolved. The CDR3 runs to 11 residues. V lost 6 bases to trimming and J lost 6 bases, with 5 bases between them. The CDR3 nucleotides are TGTGCCAGCAGCCCGCCCGGGGAGCTGTTTTTT. Encoded protein: CASSPPGELFF.

The rearrangement joins TRBV20-1 to TRBJ1-2; D may be TRBD1 (5 bases). The V gene's germline CDR1 is DFQATT and CDR2 SNEGSKA (reference sequence). This CDR3 is 14 amino acids long. Deletions cut 0 bases from V and 4 bases from J, with 12 bases between. The CDR3 here is CSARDLSRAYGYTF. As DNA, the CDR3 is TGCAGTGCTAGAGATCTCAGCAGGGCCTATGGCTACACCTTC.

This clonotype was observed at least ten times. The chain carries TRBV18 and TRBJ2-6; D perhaps matches TRBD1 (7 bases). Deletions cut 3 bases from V and 2 bases from J, with 11 bases between. The CDR3 has 16 amino acids. Germline CDR1 is KGHSH and CDR2 is LQKENI. The CDR3 nucleotides are TGTGCCAGCTCACCGCTCAGGGGGGCTGGGGCCAACGTCCTGACTTTC. The encoded protein is CASSPLRGAGANVLTF.

In this sample, this clonotype turned up a few times. The rearrangement uses TRBV7-9 and TRBJ2-3; D is perhaps TRBD2 (7 bases). CDR1 is SEHNR, CDR2 FQNEAQ, per germline (reference sequence). The CDR3 sequence is 16 residues long. V lost 5 bases and J 3 bases, leaving 18 bases between the germline ends. The CDR3 loop is CASSPPGGGATDTQYF. Written as DNA, the CDR3 is TGTGCCAGCAGCCCCCCCGGCGGGGGCGCGACAGATACGCAGTATTTT.

The CDR3 DNA reads TGTGCCAGTAGATGGCAGGATGGCGCCGGGGAGCTGTTTTTT. Its protein is CASRWQDGAGELFF. This chain joins TRBV19 and TRBJ2-2; D not certain. With 6 bases removed from V and 6 bases from J, the gap between germline ends came to 14 bases. The V gene's germline CDR1 is LNHDA and CDR2 SQIVND (reference sequence). The CDR3 runs 14 residues.

V is TRBV7-8 and J is TRBJ2-5; D is perhaps TRBD1 (5 bases). Trimming took 5 bases from V and 5 from J, leaving 12 bases between them. Germline values: CDR1 SGHVS, CDR2 FQNEAQ. CDR3 length equals 13 residues. CDR3 bases: TGTGCCAGCAGCCAAGGTTGGGGCGAGACCCAGTACTTC. As protein: CASSQGWGETQYF.

V is TRBV7-6 and J is TRBJ2-4, with 7 positions matching TRBD2. V gave up 2 bases and J gave up 11 bases; unmatched junction bases: 3. The CDR3 runs 12 residues. The germline gives CDR1 SGHVS, CDR2 FNYEAQ. The CDR3 is CASSLSLAVQYF. The CDR3 DNA follows: TGTGCCAGCAGCTTAAGTCTAGCGGTTCAGTACTTC.